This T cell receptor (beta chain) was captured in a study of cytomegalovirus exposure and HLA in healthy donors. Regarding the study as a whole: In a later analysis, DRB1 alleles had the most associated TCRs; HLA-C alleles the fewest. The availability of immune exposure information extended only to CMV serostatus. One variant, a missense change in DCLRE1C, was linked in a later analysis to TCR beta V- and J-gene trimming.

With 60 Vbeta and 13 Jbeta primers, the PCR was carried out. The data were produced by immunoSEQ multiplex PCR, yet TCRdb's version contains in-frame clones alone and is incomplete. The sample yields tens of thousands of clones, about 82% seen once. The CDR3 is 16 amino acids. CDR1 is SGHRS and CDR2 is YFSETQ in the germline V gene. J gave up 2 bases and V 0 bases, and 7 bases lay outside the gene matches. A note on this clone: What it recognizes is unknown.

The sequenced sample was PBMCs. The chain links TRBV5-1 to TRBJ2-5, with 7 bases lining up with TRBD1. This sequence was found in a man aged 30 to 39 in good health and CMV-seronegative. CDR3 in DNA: TGCGCCAGCAGCTTGGAGGGGAAACAGGGGCAAGAGACCCAGTACTTC. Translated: CASSLEGKQGQETQYF. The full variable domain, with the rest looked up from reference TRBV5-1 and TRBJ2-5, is KAGVTQTPRYLIKTRGQQVTLSCSPISGHRSVSWYQQTPGQGLQFLFEYFSETQRNKGNFPGRFSGRQFSNSRSEMNVSTLELGDSALYLCASSLEGKQGQETQYFGPGTRLLVL.